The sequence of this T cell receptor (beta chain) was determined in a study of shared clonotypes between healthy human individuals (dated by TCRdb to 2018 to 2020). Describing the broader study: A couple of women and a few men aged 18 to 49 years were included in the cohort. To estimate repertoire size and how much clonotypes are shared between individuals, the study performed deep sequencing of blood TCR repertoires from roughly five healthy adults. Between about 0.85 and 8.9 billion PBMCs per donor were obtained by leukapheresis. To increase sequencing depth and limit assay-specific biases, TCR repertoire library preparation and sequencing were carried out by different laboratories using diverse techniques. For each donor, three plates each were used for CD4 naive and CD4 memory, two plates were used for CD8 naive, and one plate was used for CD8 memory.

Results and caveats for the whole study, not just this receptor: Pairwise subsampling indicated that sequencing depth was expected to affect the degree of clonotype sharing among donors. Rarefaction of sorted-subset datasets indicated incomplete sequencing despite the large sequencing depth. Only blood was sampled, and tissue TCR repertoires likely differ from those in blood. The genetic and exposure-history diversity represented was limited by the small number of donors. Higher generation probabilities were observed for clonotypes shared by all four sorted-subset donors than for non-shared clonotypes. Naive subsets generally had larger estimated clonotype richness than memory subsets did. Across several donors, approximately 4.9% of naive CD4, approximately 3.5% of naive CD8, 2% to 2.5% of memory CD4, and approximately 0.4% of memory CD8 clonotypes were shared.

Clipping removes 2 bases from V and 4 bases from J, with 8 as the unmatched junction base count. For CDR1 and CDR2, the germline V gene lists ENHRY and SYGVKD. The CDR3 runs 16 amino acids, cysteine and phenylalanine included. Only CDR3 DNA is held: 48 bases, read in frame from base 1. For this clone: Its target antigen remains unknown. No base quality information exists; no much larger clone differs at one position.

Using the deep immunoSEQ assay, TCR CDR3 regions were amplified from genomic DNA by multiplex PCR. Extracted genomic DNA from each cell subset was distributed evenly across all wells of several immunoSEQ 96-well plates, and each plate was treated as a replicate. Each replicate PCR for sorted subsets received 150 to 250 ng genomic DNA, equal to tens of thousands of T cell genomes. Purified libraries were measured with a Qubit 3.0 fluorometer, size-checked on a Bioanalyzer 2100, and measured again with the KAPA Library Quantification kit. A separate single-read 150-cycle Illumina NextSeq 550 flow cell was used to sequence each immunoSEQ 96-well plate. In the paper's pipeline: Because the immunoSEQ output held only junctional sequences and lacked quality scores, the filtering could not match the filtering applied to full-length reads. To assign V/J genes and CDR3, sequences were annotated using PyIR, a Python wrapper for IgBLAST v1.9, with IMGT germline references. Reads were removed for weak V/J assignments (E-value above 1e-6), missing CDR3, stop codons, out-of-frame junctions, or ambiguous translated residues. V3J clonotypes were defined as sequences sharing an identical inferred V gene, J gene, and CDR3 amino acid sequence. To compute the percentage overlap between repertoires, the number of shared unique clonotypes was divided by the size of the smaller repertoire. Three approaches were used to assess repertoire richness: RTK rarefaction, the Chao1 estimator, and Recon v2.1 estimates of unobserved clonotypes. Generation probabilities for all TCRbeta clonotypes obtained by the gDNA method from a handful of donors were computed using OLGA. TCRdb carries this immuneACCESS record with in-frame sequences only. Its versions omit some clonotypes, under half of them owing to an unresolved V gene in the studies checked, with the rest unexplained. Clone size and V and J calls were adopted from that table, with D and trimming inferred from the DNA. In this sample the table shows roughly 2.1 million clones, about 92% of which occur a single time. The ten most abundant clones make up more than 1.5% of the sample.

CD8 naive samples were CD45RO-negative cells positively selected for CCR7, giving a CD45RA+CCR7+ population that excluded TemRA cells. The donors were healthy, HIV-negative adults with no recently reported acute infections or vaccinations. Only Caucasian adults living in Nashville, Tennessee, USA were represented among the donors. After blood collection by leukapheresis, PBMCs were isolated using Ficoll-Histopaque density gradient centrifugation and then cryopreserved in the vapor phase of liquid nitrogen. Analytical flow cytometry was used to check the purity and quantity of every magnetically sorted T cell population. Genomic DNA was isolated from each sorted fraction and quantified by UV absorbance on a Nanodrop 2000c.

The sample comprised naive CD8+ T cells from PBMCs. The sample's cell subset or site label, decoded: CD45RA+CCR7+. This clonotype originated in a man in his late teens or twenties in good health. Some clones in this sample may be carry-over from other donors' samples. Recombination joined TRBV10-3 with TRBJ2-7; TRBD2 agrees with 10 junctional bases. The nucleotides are TGTGCCATCAGTGAGGGCGTAGGACTAGCGGTTTACGAGCAGTACTTC. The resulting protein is CAISEGVGLAVYEQYF.